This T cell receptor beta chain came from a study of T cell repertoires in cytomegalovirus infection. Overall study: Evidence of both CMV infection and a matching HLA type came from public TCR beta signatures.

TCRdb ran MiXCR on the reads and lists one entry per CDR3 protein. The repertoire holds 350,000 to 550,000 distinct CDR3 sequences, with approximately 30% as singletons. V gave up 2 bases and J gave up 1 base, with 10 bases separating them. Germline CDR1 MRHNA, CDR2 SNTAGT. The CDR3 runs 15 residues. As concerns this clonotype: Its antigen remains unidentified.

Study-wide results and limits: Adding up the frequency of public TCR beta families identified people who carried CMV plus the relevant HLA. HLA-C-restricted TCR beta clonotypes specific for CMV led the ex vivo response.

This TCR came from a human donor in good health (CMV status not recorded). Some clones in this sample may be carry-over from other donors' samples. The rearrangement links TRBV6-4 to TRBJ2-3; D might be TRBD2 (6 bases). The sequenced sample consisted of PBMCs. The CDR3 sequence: CASSDNPGGTDTQYF. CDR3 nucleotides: TGTGCCAGCAGTGACAATCCGGGGGGCACAGATACGCAGTATTTT.